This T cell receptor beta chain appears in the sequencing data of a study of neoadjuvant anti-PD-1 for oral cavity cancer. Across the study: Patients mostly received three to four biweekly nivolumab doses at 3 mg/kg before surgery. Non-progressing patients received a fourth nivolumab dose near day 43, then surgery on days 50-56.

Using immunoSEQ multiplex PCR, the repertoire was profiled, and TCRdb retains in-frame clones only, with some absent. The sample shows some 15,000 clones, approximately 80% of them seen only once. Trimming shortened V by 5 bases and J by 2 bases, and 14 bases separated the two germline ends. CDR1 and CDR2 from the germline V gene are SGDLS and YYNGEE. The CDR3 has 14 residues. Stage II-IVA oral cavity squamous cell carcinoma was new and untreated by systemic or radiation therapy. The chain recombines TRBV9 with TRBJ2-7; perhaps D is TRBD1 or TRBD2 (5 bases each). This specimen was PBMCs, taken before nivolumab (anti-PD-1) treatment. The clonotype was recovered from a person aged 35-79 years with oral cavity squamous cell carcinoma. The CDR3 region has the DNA TGTGCCAGCAGATTCGGGACCGAAACCTACGAGCAGTACTTC. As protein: CASRFGTETYEQYF.